This T cell receptor (beta chain) derives from a study of cytomegalovirus exposure and HLA in healthy donors (TCRdb year 2017). With regard to the full study: According to an earlier analysis of 587 of the donors, about 190 million T cells yielded some 120 million unique TCR beta sequences and about 300 Gb of sequence data. About 330 gigabases of sequencing data and around 85 million unique TCR sequences made up an early release that covered 500 to 700 HLA-typed donors. Of the roughly 400 genotyped donors, 75% to 85% were placed in the genetic ancestry cluster associated with self-reported Caucasian donors. The study was designed to test whether signatures of past pathogen exposure could be identified by cataloging public T cell receptors. The study used immunosequencing to profile the T cell repertoires of 670 or so subjects and linked those repertoires to cytomegalovirus serostatus. Besides the first cohort of approximately 670 subjects, a separate validation cohort made up of 120 different subjects was used. To predict cytomegalovirus infection status, the study combined high-throughput TCR immunosequencing, statistical association of individual TCRs with disease status, and machine learning. In a later analysis, previously published TCR beta repertoires from hundreds of donors were re-analyzed and high-resolution HLA genotyping was added so that TCR occurrence patterns could be studied. Rather than using new phenotypic data, the later analysis identified candidate immune exposures from TCR beta sequences and from how often those sequences occurred across donors. An earlier analysis of a few hundred of the donors applied high-throughput TCR beta sequencing to assess whether each TCR beta V gene segment acted as functional or pseudogenic. Alongside the repertoire data, information on donor age, sex, ethnicity and CMV serostatus was compiled. Genome-wide SNP genotypes for about 55% of the roughly 670 donors were used in a later genetic analysis, which treated that subset as a discovery cohort. Every repertoire in the discovery cohort had been generated on one and the same sequencing platform. Both class I and class II loci were covered by HLA typing, at four-digit resolution. The number of donors typed differed by locus, with about 629-630 for A, B, C, DRB1 and DQB1, around 500 for DQA1, 600 to 610 for DPA1, and some 440 for DPB1. A handful of DR-DQ haplotypes were handled as single units for association and clustering because linkage in the cohort was strong. Among a few hundred genotyped donors of the cohort, an average of roughly 240,000 unique TCR beta nucleotide sequences were sequenced per donor, around a sixth of them non-productive.

Turning to this clone: Its antigen target is currently unknown. Base qualities are not provided; no much larger clone lies one nucleotide away.

From cysteine to phenylalanine, the CDR3 is 13 amino acids long. Of all the DNA, just the CDR3 is kept, 39 bases in frame from base 1. Trimming removed 3 bases from V and 4 bases from J; the gene matches leave 1 base unexplained. Taken from the germline V gene, the CDR1 and CDR2 loops are SNHLY and FYNNEI. The paper's findings and limits, for the study overall: Correlated functional status among segregating V segments might reflect linkage disequilibrium, but an unknown experimental factor could not be ruled out. A later analysis found that HLA-associated TCR beta chains were more clonally expanded and had lower generation probabilities than equally common non-associated chains. A few of the identified cytomegalovirus-associated TCR beta chains were confirmed in vitro to be specific for cytomegalovirus antigens. A later analysis reported that several top co-occurrence clusters appeared linked to parvovirus B19, influenza, CMV and Epstein-Barr virus. Over 15 rarely observed V segments, including chromosome 9 orphons, were excluded from the earlier analysis of approximately 600 of the donors because counts were too low. An earlier analysis of some 590 of the donors showed that most TCR beta V segments appeared in productive rearrangements either about 87% or about 30% of the time, which broadly matched IMGT annotations. This cohort had only TCR beta chains sequenced, and the lack of alpha or paired-chain data limited which features could be detected. Some IMGT-functional V segments, including TRBV6-2 and TRBV6-3, could not be told apart with the 87-base-pair reads, so those segments were excluded. The classifier was reported to diagnose cytomegalovirus status with high specificity and sensitivity in both the original and validation cohorts. In a later analysis, 16,951 TCR beta sequences were associated with specific HLA alleles at a false discovery rate of 0.05. A cluster of highly shared sequence variants was judged likely to represent a technical artifact of the sequencing pipeline. According to a later analysis, most CMV-associated TCR beta chains appeared to be HLA-restricted, and the HLA associations seemed to be driven largely by CMV exposure. Because some donors lacked HLA typing at each locus, the association tests relied only on the typed subset. For the cohort, immune exposure information was limited to CMV serostatus. The authors suggested that the approach could potentially be extended to other disease states and immunological phenotypes. In a later analysis, TCR association rates were found to vary across HLA loci, with the most associated TCRs seen for DRB1 alleles and the fewest for HLA-C alleles. The study gave a list of under 200 TCR beta chains associated with cytomegalovirus. Most TCR sequences were observed very rarely across donors, whereas some public TCRs were present in many individuals. V-gene and J-gene trimming of TCR beta chains was associated with a missense DCLRE1C variant in a later genetic analysis, and the association was replicated in an independent cohort. In a later genetic analysis, fewer N-insertions in productive TCRs were reported among donors in an Asian-associated ancestry cluster than the 666-donor mean. A further reported finding was that TCR beta sequences accurately predicted the HLA-A and HLA-B alleles for most subjects in the first cohort. Assigning TCR associations to individual alleles was difficult when HLA alleles, especially DR and DQ, strongly co-occurred. Roughly uniform sequencing depth across donors was assumed in presence/absence analyses, although this assumption may not hold.

The library relied on the immunoSEQ multiplex PCR assay. The multiplex PCR relied on a mix of 60 forward primers for TCR Vbeta segments and 13 reverse primers for TCR Jbeta segments. Amplification of the CDR3 region of rearranged TCR beta genes was performed with a multiplex PCR assay on genomic DNA. Amplified TCR beta libraries were sequenced as 87-base-pair reads on the Illumina HiSeq System. Per the original workflow: Across the 500 to 750 repertoires, a later analysis counted 78 million or so unique TCR beta chains, around 10 million of which were shared by at least two donors. Raw reads were error-corrected and collapsed into unique sequences with a nearest-neighbor algorithm that merged closely related sequences to remove PCR and sequencing errors. To assign V, D and J gene segments, CDR3 sequences were aligned to IMGT reference sequences. For a sequence to be retained, a match of at least six nucleotides to both a V gene segment and a J gene segment was required. A rearrangement was called productive if the CDR3 had no stop codons and remained in frame with V and J, and every other rearrangement was called non-productive. CDR3 was defined according to IMGT convention as the region running from the second conserved V-encoded cysteine to the conserved J-encoded phenylalanine. The earlier analysis of about 590 of the donors excluded sequences that lacked an unambiguous match to a single V gene segment. An earlier analysis of 587 of the donors classified V segments as functional when productive rearrangements were above 56.7% and as segregating when the standard deviation between donors was above 5%. A statistical classification framework was built for diagnosing cytomegalovirus status from the catalog of TCR beta chain sequences. In a later analysis, V and J genes were assigned by comparing TCR nucleotide sequences against IMGT/GENE-DB human TR gene sequences. A later analysis assigned CDR3 sequences and most-parsimonious VDJ recombination scenarios with the TCRdist pipeline. A later analysis defined each TCR beta chain by its CDR3 amino acid sequence plus V-gene family, and excluded reads lacking a unique V-gene family. A later analysis removed 592 highly shared, low-generation-probability nucleotide sequences to deal with suspected cross-contamination and a sequencing artifact. For each public chain, a later analysis derived a clonal expansion index from normalized ranks of inferred template counts within each repertoire. In a later analysis, generation probabilities were computed using a VDJ recombination model fitted to out-of-frame rearrangements, and the results were checked against IGoR. In a later analysis, hypergeometric tests were used to score TCR-TCR, TCR-HLA and TCR-CMV co-occurrence, with a repertoire-size bias correction applied to TCR pairs. False discovery rates were estimated in a later analysis by permuting HLA or CMV assignments 20 times. In a later analysis, co-occurring TCRs were grouped using DBSCAN, and TCRdist sequence similarity was added for clustering within HLA-allele-positive subsets. For co-occurrence clustering, repertoires with fewer than 30,000 or more than 120,000 public chains were excluded, along with about five repertoires with anomalous nucleotide sharing. Here the immuneACCESS table is served through TCRdb, limited to in-frame sequences with V and J called. Missing clones are a known gap in these copies; in checked studies unresolved V genes cover under half, and the rest lacks a known reason. The V and J calls and clone size come from that table; D and trimming were worked out from the DNA. The sample has 100,000 to 150,000 clones on record, roughly 73% of them singletons. Of the sample, 0.95% to 1.4% is held by the ten largest clones.

The cohort was made up of 666 healthy bone marrow donors. Cohort members were all nominally healthy when sampled, although unrecorded immune exposures were likely present. The donor tested CMV seronegative and was one of the 352 seronegative cohort members. Each donor provided a peripheral blood sample, and peripheral blood mononuclear cells were used for TCR beta sequencing. Genomic DNA was extracted from the blood cell samples with the Qiagen DNeasy Blood Extraction Kit. The chain joins TRBV2 to TRBJ1-1; TRBD1 matches 8 bases in the middle. This receptor was identified in a male donor in good health and CMV-seronegative. Sequenced: PBMCs. In nucleotide form, the sequence is TGTGCCAGCAGTGAGGACAGGGTCACTGAAGCTTTCTTT. Protein translation: CASSEDRVTEAFF. The variable domain in full, with residues beyond the CDR3 obtained from the reference TRBV2 and TRBJ1-1 genes, is EPEVTQTPSHQVTQMGQEVILRCVPISNHLYFYWYRQILGQKVEFLVSFYNNEISEKSEIFDDQFSVERPDGSNFTLKIRSTKLEDSAMYFCASSEDRVTEAFFGQGTRLTVV.